This T cell receptor beta chain was captured by sequencing in a study of metastatic and nonmetastatic thyroid tumors. Whole-study context: Repertoires were compared across blood and tumor or nodule tissue from malignant and benign thyroid patients.

General observations from the study: It was reported that TCR beta diversity was significantly higher in malignant thyroid tumors than benign nodules, in blood and tumor.

This CDR3 has 16 residues. Trimming removed 5 bases at V and 7 bases at J, with 24 bases between. From germline, CDR1 is DFQATT and CDR2 SNEGSKA (reference sequence). TCRdb used MiXCR to call clones anew from the PCR reads. The table records some 10,000 clones, around 30% of them present only once. No patient had received any treatment before thyroid surgery. In its sample, this clone was seen many times. Its target is unknown. The V call is TRBV20-1, the J call TRBJ2-1; TRBD1 might be the D (6 bases). The sequence was collected from a male donor with papillary thyroid cancer or a benign thyroid nodule (not recorded which). Some clones in this sample may be carry-over from other donors' samples. Source material: tumor tissue. The CDR3 sequence: CSASNREDLLQNEQFF. The CDR3 region has the DNA TGCAGTGCTTCAAACAGGGAAGATCTACTACAAAATGAGCAGTTCTTC.